This is a list of T cell receptor beta chains from one sample in a study of T cell responses to AZD1222 COVID-19 vaccine. Only in-frame clones appear in the TCRdb table, and some are missing; sequencing was by immunoSEQ multiplex PCR. Of approximately 150,000 clones in the sample, 85% to 95% are singletons; the top ten hold roughly 1.3%. The material sequenced was peripheral blood, taken on day 0 of AZD1222 vaccination. The receptors stem from an adult in good health. The CDR3 runs from the conserved cysteine through the conserved F or W. The order of the fields is CDR3 DNA, CDR3 protein, V gene, D gene, J gene, clone size. D genes are given only for firm matches. Clone size, where shown, is once, few, many, or a class for clones that have expanded.

CDR3nt: TGCGCCAGCAGCCAAATCACGCCCGGGGAGCTGTTTTTT
CDR3aa: CASSQITPGELFF
v_gene: TRBV4-1
d_gene: -
j_gene: TRBJ2-2
abundance: -

CDR3nt: TGTGCCAGCAGCGGCGCTCCCGACAGGAACACTGAAGCTTTCTTT
CDR3aa: CASSGAPDRNTEAFF
v_gene: TRBV13
d_gene: -
j_gene: TRBJ1-1
abundance: -

CDR3nt: TGTGCCAGCAGTTATAGAACAGGGGAACAGCCCCAGCATTTT
CDR3aa: CASSYRTGEQPQHF
v_gene: TRBV6-5
d_gene: TRBD1
j_gene: TRBJ1-5
abundance: -

CDR3nt: TGTGCCAGCAGCTTGGGACCGTTTAATGAAAAACTGTTTTTT
CDR3aa: CASSLGPFNEKLFF
v_gene: TRBV5-5
d_gene: -
j_gene: TRBJ1-4
abundance: -

CDR3nt: TGTGCCAGCAGCCCCCTCACAGCTTCCAATTCACCCCTCCACTTT
CDR3aa: CASSPLTASNSPLHF
v_gene: TRBV7-9
d_gene: -
j_gene: TRBJ1-6
abundance: -

CDR3nt: TGTGCCAGCAACCGATACGGGTTGTATGGAAACATTCAGTACTTC
CDR3aa: CASNRYGLYGNIQYF
v_gene: TRBV13
d_gene: -
j_gene: TRBJ2-4
abundance: once

CDR3nt: TGTGCCAGTAGTCCTATCTCAGGGTCAGAGACCCAGTACTTC
CDR3aa: CASSPISGSETQYF
v_gene: TRBV19
d_gene: -
j_gene: TRBJ2-5
abundance: -

CDR3nt: TGTGCCAGCAGCTTAGAGGAGGGGGCGTGGGAAAAACTGTTTTTT
CDR3aa: CASSLEEGAWEKLFF
v_gene: TRBV7-2
d_gene: TRBD1
j_gene: TRBJ1-4
abundance: once

CDR3nt: TGTGCCAGCACGGGGACTCTCAGCGAGACCCAGTACTTC
CDR3aa: CASTGTLSETQYF
v_gene: TRBV28
d_gene: -
j_gene: TRBJ2-5
abundance: once

CDR3nt: TGCGCCAGCAGCGGACCGGGACTAGCGGGCCAAGAGACCCAGTACTTC
CDR3aa: CASSGPGLAGQETQYF
v_gene: TRBV5-1
d_gene: TRBD2
j_gene: TRBJ2-5
abundance: -

CDR3nt: TGTGCCAGCAGCCAGTCCGAAACTGGAGACAATGAGCAGTTCTTC
CDR3aa: CASSQSETGDNEQFF
v_gene: TRBV3-1/TRBV3-2
d_gene: -
j_gene: TRBJ2-1
abundance: -

CDR3nt: TGTGCCAGCAGCCCAGACCGACAAATTGAAGCTTTCTTT
CDR3aa: CASSPDRQIEAFF
v_gene: TRBV7-2
d_gene: -
j_gene: TRBJ1-1
abundance: -

CDR3nt: TGCAGCGTTGAGAGAGGGGTTGGTGAAAAACTGTTTTTT
CDR3aa: CSVERGVGEKLFF
v_gene: TRBV29-1
d_gene: -
j_gene: TRBJ1-4
abundance: -

CDR3nt: TGCGCCAGCAGCCAAGGCCTCAACATGCGTCGAGGCTCCTACAATGAGCAGTTCTTC
CDR3aa: CASSQGLNMRRGSYNEQFF
v_gene: TRBV4-1
d_gene: -
j_gene: TRBJ2-1
abundance: -

CDR3nt: TGTGCCAGCAGCCCGGGACGGATGAACACTGAAGCTTTCTTT
CDR3aa: CASSPGRMNTEAFF
v_gene: TRBV11-3
d_gene: -
j_gene: TRBJ1-1
abundance: -

CDR3nt: TGTGCCAGCAGCTTCGACAGGGGGCTAGTCTATGGCTACACCTTC
CDR3aa: CASSFDRGLVYGYTF
v_gene: TRBV7-9
d_gene: TRBD1
j_gene: TRBJ1-2
abundance: -

CDR3nt: TGTGCCAGTAGTATAGGGACAGGGTCACAGCCCCAGCATTTT
CDR3aa: CASSIGTGSQPQHF
v_gene: TRBV19
d_gene: TRBD1
j_gene: TRBJ1-5
abundance: once

CDR3nt: TGCGCCAGCAGCCAAAAGACAGGGGTAAACACTGAAGCTTTCTTT
CDR3aa: CASSQKTGVNTEAFF
v_gene: TRBV4-1
d_gene: TRBD1
j_gene: TRBJ1-1
abundance: -

CDR3nt: TGTGCCAGCTCAAACACCGGGGAGCTGTTTTTT
CDR3aa: CASSNTGELFF
v_gene: TRBV18
d_gene: -
j_gene: TRBJ2-2
abundance: -

CDR3nt: TGTGCCAGCAGCGTAGCGGCAGCTTATAATGAAAAACTGTTTTTT
CDR3aa: CASSVAAAYNEKLFF
v_gene: TRBV9
d_gene: -
j_gene: TRBJ1-4
abundance: -

CDR3nt: TGTGCCAGCACCCTTACCGGGGCGGTCGATTCACCCCTCCACTTT
CDR3aa: CASTLTGAVDSPLHF
v_gene: TRBV5-6
d_gene: -
j_gene: TRBJ1-6
abundance: -

CDR3nt: TGTGCCAGCAGCCCCGGTCAGGAGTGGGAGACCCAGTACTTC
CDR3aa: CASSPGQEWETQYF
v_gene: TRBV4-2
d_gene: -
j_gene: TRBJ2-5
abundance: -

CDR3nt: TGTGCCAGCAGCGTAGACCTGACCCAAGGAATCAATGAGCAGTTCTTC
CDR3aa: CASSVDLTQGINEQFF
v_gene: TRBV9
d_gene: -
j_gene: TRBJ2-1
abundance: -

CDR3nt: TGTGCCAGCAGTTTCGCAGGGGGCGACTATGGCTACACCTTC
CDR3aa: CASSFAGGDYGYTF
v_gene: TRBV27
d_gene: TRBD1
j_gene: TRBJ1-2
abundance: -

CDR3nt: TGTGCCAGCACCTCCCGACAGTATGGCTACACCTTC
CDR3aa: CASTSRQYGYTF
v_gene: TRBV12-3/TRBV12-4
d_gene: -
j_gene: TRBJ1-2
abundance: -

CDR3nt: TGTGCCAGCAGTGCTGGCTCGGGCGGTTTGGATGAGCAGTTCTTC
CDR3aa: CASSAGSGGLDEQFF
v_gene: TRBV6-4
d_gene: -
j_gene: TRBJ2-1
abundance: -

CDR3nt: TGCGCCAGCAGCCCTCCGGGACAGGGGAACACTGAAGCTTTCTTT
CDR3aa: CASSPPGQGNTEAFF
v_gene: TRBV5-1
d_gene: TRBD1
j_gene: TRBJ1-1
abundance: -

CDR3nt: TGTGCCAGTAGCCCGACCGATGGTCAGCCCCAGCATTTT
CDR3aa: CASSPTDGQPQHF
v_gene: TRBV19
d_gene: -
j_gene: TRBJ1-5
abundance: -

CDR3nt: TGTGCCACCAGCAGAGATCAGGGGTCAGTCTCGGGAAACACCATATATTTT
CDR3aa: CATSRDQGSVSGNTIYF
v_gene: TRBV15
d_gene: -
j_gene: TRBJ1-3
abundance: once

CDR3nt: TGTGCCTGGAGTGTAGGCAGGGGGGGCAATCAGCCCCAGCATTTT
CDR3aa: CAWSVGRGGNQPQHF
v_gene: TRBV30
d_gene: TRBD1
j_gene: TRBJ1-5
abundance: -

CDR3nt: TGTGCCAGCTCACCACCCAACCTTTCCTCTGGAAACACCATATATTTT
CDR3aa: CASSPPNLSSGNTIYF
v_gene: TRBV18
d_gene: -
j_gene: TRBJ1-3
abundance: -

CDR3nt: TGTGCCAGTAGTATTGGGTCCAAACAGGGGGTGAACACTGAAGCTTTCTTT
CDR3aa: CASSIGSKQGVNTEAFF
v_gene: TRBV19
d_gene: TRBD1
j_gene: TRBJ1-1
abundance: -

CDR3nt: TGTGCCAGCAGTTTAGTTAGCAATCAGCCCCAGCATTTT
CDR3aa: CASSLVSNQPQHF
v_gene: TRBV27
d_gene: -
j_gene: TRBJ1-5
abundance: -

CDR3nt: TGTGCCAGCAGCTTAGGAGATGGTTATACGCAGTATTTT
CDR3aa: CASSLGDGYTQYF
v_gene: TRBV11-2
d_gene: -
j_gene: TRBJ2-3
abundance: -

CDR3nt: TGTGCCAGATACCGGGACAGGGACCCCCAGCATTTT
CDR3aa: CARYRDRDPQHF
v_gene: TRBV19
d_gene: TRBD1
j_gene: TRBJ1-5
abundance: -

CDR3nt: TGTGCCAGCAGTGAAATGCTGGGATCTGGAAACACCATATATTTT
CDR3aa: CASSEMLGSGNTIYF
v_gene: TRBV6-1
d_gene: -
j_gene: TRBJ1-3
abundance: -

CDR3nt: TGTGCCAGCAGCTTGACAGGGCACACTGAAGCTTTCTTT
CDR3aa: CASSLTGHTEAFF
v_gene: TRBV5-4
d_gene: -
j_gene: TRBJ1-1
abundance: -

CDR3nt: TGTGCCAGCAGTGACAGGCCAACCGACCGAACGGGCTACACCTTC
CDR3aa: CASSDRPTDRTGYTF
v_gene: TRBV9
d_gene: -
j_gene: TRBJ1-2
abundance: -

CDR3nt: TGTGCCAGCAGTAAAACAGGTTTGAGCAATCAGCCCCAGCATTTT
CDR3aa: CASSKTGLSNQPQHF
v_gene: TRBV6-5
d_gene: -
j_gene: TRBJ1-5
abundance: -

CDR3nt: TGTGCCAGCAGCTGGAGCCCGTACCGACTAGCGGGATCAACAGATACGCAGTATTTT
CDR3aa: CASSWSPYRLAGSTDTQYF
v_gene: TRBV7-2
d_gene: TRBD2
j_gene: TRBJ2-3
abundance: -

CDR3nt: TGTGCCAGTAGACGAGGATACACTGAAGCTTTCTTT
CDR3aa: CASRRGYTEAFF
v_gene: TRBV19
d_gene: -
j_gene: TRBJ1-1
abundance: -

CDR3nt: TGTGCCAGTAGCCCTCATACAGGGGAGAACACTGAAGCTTTCTTT
CDR3aa: CASSPHTGENTEAFF
v_gene: TRBV19
d_gene: TRBD1
j_gene: TRBJ1-1
abundance: -

CDR3nt: TGTGCCAGCAGGCAGGGAGATACGCAGTATTTT
CDR3aa: CASRQGDTQYF
v_gene: TRBV12-3/TRBV12-4
d_gene: -
j_gene: TRBJ2-3
abundance: -

CDR3nt: TGTGCCAGCAGTTACCCCCGGGACAGGGCGAGGTCTGGAAACACCATATATTTT
CDR3aa: CASSYPRDRARSGNTIYF
v_gene: TRBV6-7
d_gene: TRBD1
j_gene: TRBJ1-3
abundance: -